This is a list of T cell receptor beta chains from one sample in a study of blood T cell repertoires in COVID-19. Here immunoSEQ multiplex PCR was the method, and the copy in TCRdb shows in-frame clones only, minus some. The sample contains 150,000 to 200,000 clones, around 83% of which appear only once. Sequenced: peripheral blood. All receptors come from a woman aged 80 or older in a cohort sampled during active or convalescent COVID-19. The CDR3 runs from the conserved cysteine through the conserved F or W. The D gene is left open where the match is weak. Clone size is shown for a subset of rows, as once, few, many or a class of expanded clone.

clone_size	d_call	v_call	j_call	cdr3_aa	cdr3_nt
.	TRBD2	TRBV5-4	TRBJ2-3	CASSSGLVGWTDTQYF	TGTGCCAGCAGCTCGGGACTAGTTGGGTGGACAGATACGCAGTATTTT
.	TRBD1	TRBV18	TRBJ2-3	CASSPDRDLPDTQYF	TGTGCCAGCTCACCCGACAGGGACCTCCCAGATACGCAGTATTTT
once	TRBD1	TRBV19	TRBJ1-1	CASKGGLSTEAFF	TGTGCCAGTAAAGGGGGCCTGAGCACTGAAGCTTTCTTT
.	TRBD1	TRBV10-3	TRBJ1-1	CAITQAGQSEAFF	TGTGCCATCACCCAGGCGGGACAGTCTGAAGCTTTCTTT
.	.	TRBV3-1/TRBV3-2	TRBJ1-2	CASSPGIYGYTF	TGTGCCAGCAGCCCGGGGATCTATGGCTACACCTTC
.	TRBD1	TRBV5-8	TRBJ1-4	CASSRFRGQGVEKLFF	TGTGCCAGCAGCCGATTTCGGGGACAGGGAGTTGAAAAACTGTTTTTT
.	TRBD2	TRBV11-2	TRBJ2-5	CASSSGTSEQETQYF	TGTGCCAGCAGCTCCGGGACTAGCGAACAAGAGACCCAGTACTTC
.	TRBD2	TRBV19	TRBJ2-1	CASSKGLAGETYNEQFF	TGTGCCAGTAGTAAGGGACTAGCGGGAGAAACCTACAATGAGCAGTTCTTC
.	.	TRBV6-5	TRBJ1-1	CASQKGIEAFF	TGTGCCAGCCAGAAGGGGATTGAAGCTTTCTTT
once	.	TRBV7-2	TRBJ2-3	CASSEAVSVTQYF	TGTGCCAGCAGCGAGGCTGTCTCTGTTACGCAGTATTTT
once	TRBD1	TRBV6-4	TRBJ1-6	CASLPGQGGSPLHF	TGTGCCAGCCTACCGGGACAGGGTGGTTCACCCCTCCACTTT
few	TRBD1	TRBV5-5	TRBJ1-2	CASGDRVDYGYTF	TGTGCCAGCGGGGACAGGGTCGACTATGGCTACACCTTC
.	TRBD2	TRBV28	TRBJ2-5	CASSVATGGVETQYF	TGTGCCAGCAGCGTCGCGACGGGGGGAGTCGAGACCCAGTACTTC
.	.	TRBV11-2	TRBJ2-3	CASSSLIWGGNTQYF	TGTGCCAGCAGCTCACTAATTTGGGGAGGCAATACGCAGTATTTT
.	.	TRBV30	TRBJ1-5	CAWSAYSARGHDSNQPQHF	TGTGCCTGGAGTGCCTATTCCGCTCGAGGACACGATAGCAATCAGCCCCAGCATTTT
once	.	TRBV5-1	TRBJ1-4	CASSRQGGEKLFF	TGCGCCAGCAGCCGCCAGGGTGGTGAAAAACTGTTTTTT
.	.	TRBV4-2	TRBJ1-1	CASSQDRGGKAFF	TGTGCCAGCAGCCAAGATCGGGGAGGTAAAGCTTTCTTT
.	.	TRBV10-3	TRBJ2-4	CAISGGLKAKNIQYF	TGTGCCATCAGCGGGGGACTGAAAGCCAAAAACATTCAGTACTTC
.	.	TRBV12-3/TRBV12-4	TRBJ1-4	CASSLRRHEKLFF	TGTGCCAGCAGCCTCCGGCGGCATGAAAAACTGTTTTTT
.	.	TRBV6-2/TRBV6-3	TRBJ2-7	CASSRGQQTYEQYF	TGTGCCAGCAGTAGGGGACAACAGACCTACGAGCAGTACTTC
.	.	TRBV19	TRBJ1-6	CASGTGLPYNSPLHF	TGTGCCAGCGGTACAGGGCTCCCCTATAATTCACCCCTCCACTTT
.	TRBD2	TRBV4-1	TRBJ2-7	CASSPFTSGGNYEQYF	TGCGCCAGCAGCCCCTTTACTAGCGGGGGGAATTACGAGCAGTACTTC
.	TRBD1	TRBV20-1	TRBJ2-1	CSASGRGLDEQFF	TGCAGTGCTAGTGGCAGGGGGCTGGATGAGCAGTTCTTC
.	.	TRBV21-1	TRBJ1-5	CASSPLGTGGLRYKQPQHF	TGTGCCAGCAGCCCCCTGGGGACAGGGGGGTTGAGGTATAAGCAGCCCCAGCATTTT
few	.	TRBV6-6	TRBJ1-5	CASRPPDRGQPQHF	TGTGCCAGCAGACCACCCGACAGAGGACAGCCCCAGCATTTT
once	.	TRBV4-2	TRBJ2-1	CASSQASVEGEQFF	TGTGCCAGCAGCCAAGCTTCAGTTGAGGGTGAGCAGTTCTTC
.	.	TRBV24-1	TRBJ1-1	CATKVGSEAFF	TGTGCCACCAAGGTGGGCAGTGAAGCTTTCTTT
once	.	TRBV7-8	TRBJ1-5	CASSLASSVGLINQPQHF	TGTGCCAGCAGCTTAGCGAGTTCGGTAGGACTGATTAATCAGCCCCAGCATTTT
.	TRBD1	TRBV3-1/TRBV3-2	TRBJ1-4	CASSPQAGQWNEKLFF	TGTGCCAGCAGCCCCCAGGCGGGACAGTGGAATGAAAAACTGTTTTTT
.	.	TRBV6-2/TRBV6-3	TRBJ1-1	CASSYPMETEAFF	TGTGCCAGCAGTTACCCGATGGAGACTGAAGCTTTCTTT
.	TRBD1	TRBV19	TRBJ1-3	CASQPEQGGSGNTIYF	TGTGCCAGTCAACCGGAACAGGGGGGCTCTGGAAACACCATATATTTT
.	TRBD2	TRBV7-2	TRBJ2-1	CASRGAAAGGFF	TGTGCCAGCAGGGGCGCGGCGGCGGGGGGGTTCTTC
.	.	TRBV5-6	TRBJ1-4	CASSLTVEEKLFF	TGTGCCAGCAGCTTGACTGTTGAGGAAAAACTGTTTTTT
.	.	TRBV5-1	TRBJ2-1	CASSLEGRGNEQFF	TGCGCCAGCAGCTTGGAGGGGAGGGGGAATGAGCAGTTCTTC
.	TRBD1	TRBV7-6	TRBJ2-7	CASSDRGGSYEQYF	TGTGCCAGCAGCGACAGGGGCGGCTCCTACGAGCAGTACTTC
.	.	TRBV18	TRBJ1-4	CASSPGAVANEKLFF	TGTGCCAGCTCACCAGGAGCTGTTGCTAATGAAAAACTGTTTTTT
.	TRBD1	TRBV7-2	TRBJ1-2	CASSLAGTGGNYGYTF	TGTGCCAGCAGCTTAGCGGGAACAGGGGGTAACTATGGCTACACCTTC
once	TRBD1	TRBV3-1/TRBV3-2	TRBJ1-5	CASSQQGARSQPQHF	TGTGCCAGCAGCCAACAGGGGGCGCGAAGTCAGCCCCAGCATTTT
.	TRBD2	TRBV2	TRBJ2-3	CASGRLAGGTDTQYF	TGTGCCAGCGGTAGACTAGCGGGGGGCACAGATACGCAGTATTTT
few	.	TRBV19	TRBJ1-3	CASGRGSGNTIYF	TGTGCCAGTGGCAGGGGCTCTGGAAACACCATATATTTT
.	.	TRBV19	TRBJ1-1	CASLGQSGTEAFF	TGTGCCAGTTTAGGACAGTCGGGAACTGAAGCTTTCTTT
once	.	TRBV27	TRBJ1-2	CASGLSEPPYGYTF	TGTGCCAGCGGACTTAGTGAGCCCCCCTATGGCTACACCTTC
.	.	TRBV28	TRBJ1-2	CASSLGADYGYTF	TGTGCCAGCAGTTTGGGGGCGGACTATGGCTACACCTTC
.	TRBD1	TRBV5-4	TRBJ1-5	CASRDRDNDQPQHF	TGTGCCAGCAGGGACAGGGATAATGATCAGCCCCAGCATTTT
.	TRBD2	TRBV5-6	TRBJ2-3	CASSLALGTSGDYTDTQYF	TGTGCCAGCAGCTTGGCCCTAGGGACTAGCGGGGATTACACAGATACGCAGTATTTT
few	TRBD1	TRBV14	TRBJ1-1	CASSQRTGRVAEAFF	TGTGCCAGCAGCCAGCGGACAGGGAGGGTCGCTGAAGCTTTCTTT
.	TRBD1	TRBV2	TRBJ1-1	CASSRGEETEAFF	TGTGCCAGCAGCAGGGGGGAAGAGACTGAAGCTTTCTTT
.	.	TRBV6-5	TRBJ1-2	CASRSPRVDGYTF	TGTGCCAGCAGATCCCCCCGAGTGGATGGCTACACCTTC
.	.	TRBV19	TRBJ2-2	CASSRQLSNTGELFF	TGTGCCAGTAGTCGACAGCTATCGAACACCGGGGAGCTGTTTTTT
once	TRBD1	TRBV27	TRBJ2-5	CASSASPILAGGQYF	TGTGCCAGCAGTGCCAGCCCCATCTTAGCAGGGGGCCAGTACTTC
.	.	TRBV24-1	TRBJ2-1	CATKGTGEREATYNEQFF	TGTGCCACCAAGGGGACAGGGGAGCGGGAGGCTACCTACAATGAGCAGTTCTTC
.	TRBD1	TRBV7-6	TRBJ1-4	CASSLVRTGSYSNEKLFF	TGTGCCAGCAGCTTAGTCCGGACAGGGAGTTATTCCAATGAAAAACTGTTTTTT
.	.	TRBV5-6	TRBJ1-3	CASSWGLREGGNTIYF	TGTGCCAGCAGCTGGGGTCTCAGGGAGGGAGGAAACACCATATATTTT
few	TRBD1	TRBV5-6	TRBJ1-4	CASSETGAGEKLFF	TGTGCCAGCAGCGAAACAGGGGCAGGTGAAAAACTGTTTTTT
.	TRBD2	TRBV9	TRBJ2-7	CASSPRSGAGGYEQYF	TGTGCCAGCAGCCCCCGTAGCGGGGCGGGGGGGTACGAGCAGTACTTC
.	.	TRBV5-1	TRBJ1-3	CASSLAQGQPNTIYF	TGCGCCAGCAGCTTAGCCCAGGGTCAACCAAACACCATATATTTT